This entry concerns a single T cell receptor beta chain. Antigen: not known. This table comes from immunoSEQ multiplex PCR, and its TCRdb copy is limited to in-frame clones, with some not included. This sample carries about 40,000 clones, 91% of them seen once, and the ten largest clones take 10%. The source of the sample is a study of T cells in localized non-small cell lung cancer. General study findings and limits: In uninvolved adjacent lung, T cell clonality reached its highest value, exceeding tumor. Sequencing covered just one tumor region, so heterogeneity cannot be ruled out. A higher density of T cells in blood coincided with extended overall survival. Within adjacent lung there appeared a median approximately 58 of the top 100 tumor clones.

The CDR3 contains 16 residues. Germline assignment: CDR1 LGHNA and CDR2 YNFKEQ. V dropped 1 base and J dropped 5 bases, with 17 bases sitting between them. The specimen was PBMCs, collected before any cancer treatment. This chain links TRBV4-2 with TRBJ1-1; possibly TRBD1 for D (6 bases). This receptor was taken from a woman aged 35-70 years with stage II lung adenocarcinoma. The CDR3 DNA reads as TGTGCCAGCAGCCAAGGCCCCAGGGGTGAACAAACTGAAGCTTTCTTT. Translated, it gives CASSQGPRGEQTEAFF.